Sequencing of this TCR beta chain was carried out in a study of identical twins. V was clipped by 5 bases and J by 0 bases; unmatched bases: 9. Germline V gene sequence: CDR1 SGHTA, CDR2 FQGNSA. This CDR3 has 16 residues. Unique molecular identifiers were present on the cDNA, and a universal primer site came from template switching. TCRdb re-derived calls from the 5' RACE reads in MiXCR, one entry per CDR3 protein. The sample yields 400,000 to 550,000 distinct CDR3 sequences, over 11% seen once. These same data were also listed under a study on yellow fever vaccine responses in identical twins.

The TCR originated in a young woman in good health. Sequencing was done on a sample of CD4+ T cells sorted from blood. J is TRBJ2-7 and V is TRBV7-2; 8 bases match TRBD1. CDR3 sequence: CASSPVTGGYSYEQYF. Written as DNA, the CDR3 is TGTGCCAGCAGCCCGGTCACAGGGGGGTACTCCTACGAGCAGTACTTC.